The following is a TCR beta chain sequence with its context. What this receptor recognizes is not known. Base qualities are missing; no much larger clone stands one base away. The CDR3 runs 17 amino acids, cysteine and phenylalanine included. The sequence is cut down to CDR3 DNA, 51 bases in frame from base 1. V is pared back by 2 bases and J by 2 bases, with 16 bases lying between the germline termini. The germline V gene (reference sequence) gives CDR1 as MNHEY and CDR2 as SMNVEV. TCRbeta CDR3 regions were amplified from genomic DNA using the immunoSEQ Assay, a bias-controlled multiplex PCR. Under the source paper's analysis protocol: Nucleated cell counts per sample were estimated from amplification of reference gene primers within the assay. To quantify the absolute abundance of each unique TCRbeta CDR3 rearrangement, sequence reads were collapsed and filtered. For each sample, productive Simpson clonality was calculated as the square root of Simpson's diversity index over productive rearrangements. Here the immuneACCESS table is served through TCRdb, limited to in-frame sequences with V and J called. Missing clones are a known gap in these copies; in checked studies unresolved V genes cover under half, and the rest lacks a known reason. The V and J calls and the clone size are those of that table, but D and trimming were determined from the DNA. This sample is represented by some 110,000 clones; 70% to 80% of them were singletons. The leading ten clones occupy under 3% of the sample.

This sample was included in a study of blood T cell repertoires in COVID-19 (TCRdb year 2020). Regarding the complete study: Samples covering the acute and convalescent phases of COVID-19 were provided by collaborators in the United States, Italy and Spain. The prospective study material was composed of cDNA or gDNA derived from T cells, B-cell-depleted T cells, or PBMCs. Deeply sampled blood TCRbeta repertoires from subjects exposed to, actively infected with, or recovered from COVID-19 were included in the dataset. The repertoires were released in a freely available public database intended as a resource for research on the immune response to SARS-CoV-2. The samples were drawn from two sources: the first 160 participants of the ongoing ImmuneRACE study, and 1,254 subjects contributed by 6 global collaborators. Sample metadata almost always included a de-identified subject ID, COVID-19 status, age in years and sex. HLA class I and class II types, where available, came from metadata supplied by the sample provider rather than from assay-based typing.

Whole blood was collected in K2EDTA tubes by collaborating institutions according to the institutions' own protocols. For TCRbeta analysis, collaborator samples were shipped as frozen whole blood, as isolated PBMCs, or as DNA extracted from either sample type. General conclusions and limits of the study: The amount of clinical and demographic metadata varied by source and participant and was provided uncurated.

Sequencing was carried out using peripheral blood. This chain is built from TRBV27 and TRBJ1-5, with a weak D call of TRBD1 (5 bases match). This receptor was identified in a man over 45 with acute or convalescent COVID-19. In nucleotides, the sequence is TGTGCCAGCAGTTTACTCGGACACCTGAAAGGCAATCAGCCCCAGCATTTT. Its protein reads: CASSLLGHLKGNQPQHF.